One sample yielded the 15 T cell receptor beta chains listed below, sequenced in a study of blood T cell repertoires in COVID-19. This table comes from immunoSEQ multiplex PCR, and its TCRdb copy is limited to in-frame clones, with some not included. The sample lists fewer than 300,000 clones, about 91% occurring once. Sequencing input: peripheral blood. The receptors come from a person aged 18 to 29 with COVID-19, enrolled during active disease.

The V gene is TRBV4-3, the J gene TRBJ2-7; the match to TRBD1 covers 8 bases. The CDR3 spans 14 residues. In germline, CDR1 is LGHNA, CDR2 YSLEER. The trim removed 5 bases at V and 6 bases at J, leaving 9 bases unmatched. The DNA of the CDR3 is TGCGCCAGCAGCAACCGGGACAGGCCGGGCGAGCAGTACTTC. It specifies CASSNRDRPGEQYF.

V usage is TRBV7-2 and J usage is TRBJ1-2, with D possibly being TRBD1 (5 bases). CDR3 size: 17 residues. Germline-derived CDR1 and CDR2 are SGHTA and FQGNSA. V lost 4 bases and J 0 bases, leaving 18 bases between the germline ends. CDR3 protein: CASSSLAREGTNYGYTF. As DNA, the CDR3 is TGTGCCAGCAGCTCCCTCGCTCGGGAGGGGACTAACTATGGCTACACCTTC.

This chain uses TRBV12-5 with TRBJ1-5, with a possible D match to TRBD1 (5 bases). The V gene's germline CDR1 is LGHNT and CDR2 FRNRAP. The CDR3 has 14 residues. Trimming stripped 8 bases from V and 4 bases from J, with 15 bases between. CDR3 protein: CASSLGGFNQPQHF. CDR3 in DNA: TGTGCTAGTTCATTGGGGGGGTTTAATCAGCCCCAGCATTTT.

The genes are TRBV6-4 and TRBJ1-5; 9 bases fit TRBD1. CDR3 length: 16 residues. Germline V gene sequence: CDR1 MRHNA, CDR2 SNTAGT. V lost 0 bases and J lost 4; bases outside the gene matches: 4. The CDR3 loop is CASSDSGDRENQPQHF. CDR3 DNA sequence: TGTGCCAGCAGTGACTCGGGGGACAGGGAAAATCAGCCCCAGCATTTT.

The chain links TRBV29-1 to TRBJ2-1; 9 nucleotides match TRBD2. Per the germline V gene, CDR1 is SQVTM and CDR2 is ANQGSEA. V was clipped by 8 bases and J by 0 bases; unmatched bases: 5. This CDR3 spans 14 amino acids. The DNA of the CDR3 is TGCAGCATTAGCGGGAGTAGCTCCTACAATGAGCAGTTCTTC. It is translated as CSISGSSSYNEQFF.

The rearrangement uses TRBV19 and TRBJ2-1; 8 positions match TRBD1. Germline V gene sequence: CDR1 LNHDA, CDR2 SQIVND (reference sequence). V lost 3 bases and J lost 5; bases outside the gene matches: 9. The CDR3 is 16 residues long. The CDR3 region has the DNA TGTGCCAGTAGTATCCCGCCGGACAGGGTTAACAATGAGCAGTTCTTC. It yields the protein CASSIPPDRVNNEQFF.

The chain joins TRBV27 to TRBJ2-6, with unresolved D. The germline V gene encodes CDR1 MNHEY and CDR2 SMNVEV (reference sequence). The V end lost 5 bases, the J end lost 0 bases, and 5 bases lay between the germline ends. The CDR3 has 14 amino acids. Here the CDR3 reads CASSTHSGANVLTF. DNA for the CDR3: TGTGCCAGCAGTACTCACTCTGGGGCCAACGTCCTGACTTTC.

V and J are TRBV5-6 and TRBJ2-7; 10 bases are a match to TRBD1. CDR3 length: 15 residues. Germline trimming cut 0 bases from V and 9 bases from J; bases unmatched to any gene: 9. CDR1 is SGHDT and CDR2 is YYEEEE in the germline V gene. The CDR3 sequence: CASSLEPGTGEGQYF. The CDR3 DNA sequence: TGTGCCAGCAGCTTGGAGCCCGGGACAGGGGAGGGGCAGTACTTC.

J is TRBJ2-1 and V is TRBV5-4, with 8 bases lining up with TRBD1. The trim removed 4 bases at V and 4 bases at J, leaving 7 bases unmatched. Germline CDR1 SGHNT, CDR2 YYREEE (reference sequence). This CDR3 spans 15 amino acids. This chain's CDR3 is CASSRDRGEYNEQFF. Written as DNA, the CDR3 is TGTGCCAGCAGCCGAGACAGGGGAGAATACAATGAGCAGTTCTTC.

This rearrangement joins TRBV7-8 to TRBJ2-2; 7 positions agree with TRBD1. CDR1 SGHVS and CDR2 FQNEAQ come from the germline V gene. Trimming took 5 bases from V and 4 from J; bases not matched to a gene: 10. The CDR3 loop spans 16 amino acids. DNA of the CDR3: TGTGCCAGCAGCCCGACGAGGGGGCGCAGCACCGGGGAGCTGTTTTTT. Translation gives CASSPTRGRSTGELFF.

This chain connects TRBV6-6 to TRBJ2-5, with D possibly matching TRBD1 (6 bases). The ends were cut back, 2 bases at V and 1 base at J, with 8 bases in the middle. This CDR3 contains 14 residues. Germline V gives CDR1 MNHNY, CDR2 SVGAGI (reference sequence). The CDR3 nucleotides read TGTGCCAGCAGTTACGGGGGCTTCCAAGAGACCCAGTACTTC. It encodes CASSYGGFQETQYF.

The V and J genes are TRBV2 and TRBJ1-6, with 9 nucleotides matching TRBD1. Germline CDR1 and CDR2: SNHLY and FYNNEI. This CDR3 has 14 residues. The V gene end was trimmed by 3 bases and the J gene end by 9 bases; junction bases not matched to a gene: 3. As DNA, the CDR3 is TGTGCCAGCAGTGAGACAGGGGGAGGTTCACCCCTCCACTTT. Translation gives CASSETGGGSPLHF.

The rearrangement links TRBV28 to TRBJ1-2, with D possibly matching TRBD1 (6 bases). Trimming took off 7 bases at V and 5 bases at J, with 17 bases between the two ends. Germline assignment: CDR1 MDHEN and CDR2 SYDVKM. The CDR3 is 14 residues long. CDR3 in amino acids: CASTVVSQGYGYTF. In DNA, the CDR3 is TGTGCCAGCACCGTTGTATCCCAGGGGTATGGCTACACCTTC.

In DNA, the CDR3 is TGTGCCAGCAGCCTGGGGACAGCCGGGGAGCTGTTTTTT. This sequence encodes CASSLGTAGELFF. V usage is TRBV7-8 and J usage is TRBJ2-2; the match to TRBD1 covers 7 bases. The trim removed 5 bases at V and 6 bases at J, leaving 3 bases unmatched. CDR3 size: 13 residues. CDR1 is SGHVS, CDR2 FQNEAQ, per germline.

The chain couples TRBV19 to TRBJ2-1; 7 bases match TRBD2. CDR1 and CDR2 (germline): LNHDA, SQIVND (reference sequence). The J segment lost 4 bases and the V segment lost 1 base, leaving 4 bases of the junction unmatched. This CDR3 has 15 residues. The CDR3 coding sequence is TGTGCCAGTAGTATAGGTCTAGCGGCATACAATGAGCAGTTCTTC. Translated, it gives CASSIGLAAYNEQFF.